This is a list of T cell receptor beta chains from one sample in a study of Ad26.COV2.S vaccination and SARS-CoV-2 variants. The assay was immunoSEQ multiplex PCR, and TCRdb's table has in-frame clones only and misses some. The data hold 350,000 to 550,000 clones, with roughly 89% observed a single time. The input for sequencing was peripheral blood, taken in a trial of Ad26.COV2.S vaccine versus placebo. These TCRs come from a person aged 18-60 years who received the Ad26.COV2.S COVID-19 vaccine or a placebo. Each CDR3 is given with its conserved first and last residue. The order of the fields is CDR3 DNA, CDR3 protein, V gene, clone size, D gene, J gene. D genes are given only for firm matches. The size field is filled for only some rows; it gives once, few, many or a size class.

CDR3nt: TGTGCCAGCTCACCAGGGGTGGACACTGAAGCTTTCTTT
CDR3aa: CASSPGVDTEAFF
v_gene: TRBV18
abundance: .
d_gene: .
j_gene: TRBJ1-1

CDR3nt: TGTGCCAGCAGTTTTTTAGGGACAGGCAACTATGGCTACACCTTC
CDR3aa: CASSFLGTGNYGYTF
v_gene: TRBV27
abundance: .
d_gene: TRBD1
j_gene: TRBJ1-2

CDR3nt: TGTGCCAGCTCACCACCTAGTATTACTATGACCTACACCTTC
CDR3aa: CASSPPSITMTYTF
v_gene: TRBV18
abundance: .
d_gene: .
j_gene: TRBJ1-2

CDR3nt: TGCGCCAGCAGCAAAGGGACAATGAACACTGAAGCTTTCTTT
CDR3aa: CASSKGTMNTEAFF
v_gene: TRBV5-1
abundance: .
d_gene: .
j_gene: TRBJ1-1

CDR3nt: TGTGCCAGCTCACCAAGGCGGGATGAGCAGTTCTTC
CDR3aa: CASSPRRDEQFF
v_gene: TRBV18
abundance: .
d_gene: .
j_gene: TRBJ2-1

CDR3nt: TGTGCCAGCAGCTTTCGGGGGCGTTCTTCGTATGAGCAGTTCTTC
CDR3aa: CASSFRGRSSYEQFF
v_gene: TRBV7-9
abundance: .
d_gene: .
j_gene: TRBJ2-1

CDR3nt: TGTGCCAGCAGTTCAGGGTTGAACACTGAAGCTTTCTTT
CDR3aa: CASSSGLNTEAFF
v_gene: TRBV28
abundance: .
d_gene: .
j_gene: TRBJ1-1

CDR3nt: TGTGCCAGCAGCTTTGATTTAGGGACAGGGTCCTACGAGCAGTACTTC
CDR3aa: CASSFDLGTGSYEQYF
v_gene: TRBV5-6
abundance: few
d_gene: TRBD1
j_gene: TRBJ2-7

CDR3nt: TGTGCCAGCACCGAACAGGGTTGGTATGGCTACACCTTC
CDR3aa: CASTEQGWYGYTF
v_gene: TRBV28
abundance: .
d_gene: .
j_gene: TRBJ1-2

CDR3nt: TGTGCCAGCAGCGCAGACCTAGCGGGAGCAGATACGCAGTATTTT
CDR3aa: CASSADLAGADTQYF
v_gene: TRBV9
abundance: .
d_gene: TRBD2
j_gene: TRBJ2-3

CDR3nt: TGTGCCAGCAGCTTATGGTATGAGCAGTTCTTC
CDR3aa: CASSLWYEQFF
v_gene: TRBV7-9
abundance: .
d_gene: .
j_gene: TRBJ2-1

CDR3nt: TGTGCCAGCAGCTTGGGCCTCGGGACACTCCACTCCTACGAGCAGTACTTC
CDR3aa: CASSLGLGTLHSYEQYF
v_gene: TRBV5-5
abundance: .
d_gene: .
j_gene: TRBJ2-7

CDR3nt: TGTGCCAGCAGCACCCGGATAACAGATACGCAGTATTTT
CDR3aa: CASSTRITDTQYF
v_gene: TRBV7-3
abundance: .
d_gene: .
j_gene: TRBJ2-3

CDR3nt: TGTGCCAGCTCACCAGTTAGAGGGGGTGTCAATGAGCAGTTCTTC
CDR3aa: CASSPVRGGVNEQFF
v_gene: TRBV18
abundance: .
d_gene: .
j_gene: TRBJ2-1

CDR3nt: TGTGCCACCAGTGATTTAGCTAGCGGGAGCGCAGATACGCAGTATTTT
CDR3aa: CATSDLASGSADTQYF
v_gene: TRBV24-1
abundance: .
d_gene: TRBD2
j_gene: TRBJ2-3

CDR3nt: TGCGCCAGCAGCGATCCGGACAGCGAAGCTTTCTTT
CDR3aa: CASSDPDSEAFF
v_gene: TRBV10-2
abundance: once
d_gene: .
j_gene: TRBJ1-1

CDR3nt: TGCGCCAGCAGCCAAGGGGGTTGGGGTGGAGACACCATATATTTT
CDR3aa: CASSQGGWGGDTIYF
v_gene: TRBV4-1
abundance: .
d_gene: .
j_gene: TRBJ1-3

CDR3nt: TGTGCCAGCAGCTTGGGGCTTGCAACTAATGAAAAACTGTTTTTT
CDR3aa: CASSLGLATNEKLFF
v_gene: TRBV5-6
abundance: .
d_gene: .
j_gene: TRBJ1-4

CDR3nt: TGTGCCAGCAGCCGGGACCTAGGGACTTCAGGGGGCTACACCTTC
CDR3aa: CASSRDLGTSGGYTF
v_gene: TRBV3-1/TRBV3-2
abundance: .
d_gene: .
j_gene: TRBJ1-2

CDR3nt: TGTGCCAGCAGCGGAGACATAACACCCACAGATACGCAGTATTTT
CDR3aa: CASSGDITPTDTQYF
v_gene: TRBV3-1/TRBV3-2
abundance: .
d_gene: .
j_gene: TRBJ2-3

CDR3nt: TGTGCCTGGAGTGTCTTTAGAAGCCAGACCTCTGGAAACACCATATATTTT
CDR3aa: CAWSVFRSQTSGNTIYF
v_gene: TRBV30
abundance: .
d_gene: .
j_gene: TRBJ1-3

CDR3nt: TGTGCCAGCAGCCTAGCGGGACGCAGAAATACGCAGTATTTT
CDR3aa: CASSLAGRRNTQYF
v_gene: TRBV3-1/TRBV3-2
abundance: .
d_gene: TRBD2
j_gene: TRBJ2-3

CDR3nt: TGTGCCAGCAGCCCAAGCTCCATAGGGGGGCAGTATTTT
CDR3aa: CASSPSSIGGQYF
v_gene: TRBV9
abundance: .
d_gene: .
j_gene: TRBJ2-3

CDR3nt: TGTGCCAGCTCACCAGGGGCGTCAAACACCATATATTTT
CDR3aa: CASSPGASNTIYF
v_gene: TRBV18
abundance: .
d_gene: .
j_gene: TRBJ1-3

CDR3nt: TGCGCCAGCAGCCAGTCCCGCAAACAGTACACTGAAGCTTTCTTT
CDR3aa: CASSQSRKQYTEAFF
v_gene: TRBV4-3
abundance: .
d_gene: .
j_gene: TRBJ1-1

CDR3nt: TGTGCCACCAGTGACCCCCCGGGACACGGATACAATGAGCAGTTCTTC
CDR3aa: CATSDPPGHGYNEQFF
v_gene: TRBV24-1
abundance: .
d_gene: .
j_gene: TRBJ2-1

CDR3nt: TGTGCCAGCAGCTTGGAACTAGCGGGGTACAATGAGCAGTTCTTC
CDR3aa: CASSLELAGYNEQFF
v_gene: TRBV5-6
abundance: .
d_gene: TRBD2
j_gene: TRBJ2-1

CDR3nt: TGCGCCGGGGCGGGCTTGGGACAGGGACCTTACGAGCAGTACTTC
CDR3aa: CAGAGLGQGPYEQYF
v_gene: TRBV5-1
abundance: .
d_gene: TRBD1
j_gene: TRBJ2-7

CDR3nt: TGTGCCAGCAGTTTATCCGGAAAGGGAGCCGGCTACACCTTC
CDR3aa: CASSLSGKGAGYTF
v_gene: TRBV27
abundance: few
d_gene: .
j_gene: TRBJ1-2

CDR3nt: TGTGCCATCCGATCGGGACACAAAGAACTCTACACCTTC
CDR3aa: CAIRSGHKELYTF
v_gene: TRBV10-3
abundance: once
d_gene: .
j_gene: TRBJ1-2

CDR3nt: TGTGCCAGCAGCGTAGGGAACACTGGAAACACCATATATTTT
CDR3aa: CASSVGNTGNTIYF
v_gene: TRBV9
abundance: once
d_gene: .
j_gene: TRBJ1-3

CDR3nt: TGTGCCAGCTCATATCAGGGGGCCCTACCCCTAGATAATTCACCCCTCCACTTT
CDR3aa: CASSYQGALPLDNSPLHF
v_gene: TRBV4-2
abundance: .
d_gene: TRBD1
j_gene: TRBJ1-6

CDR3nt: TGTGCCAGCAGCGTGACCGGGGAGCTGTTTTTT
CDR3aa: CASSVTGELFF
v_gene: TRBV9
abundance: once
d_gene: .
j_gene: TRBJ2-2

CDR3nt: TGTGCCAGTAGTATCACAGGGGGCAGTCAGCCCCAGCATTTT
CDR3aa: CASSITGGSQPQHF
v_gene: TRBV19
abundance: .
d_gene: TRBD1
j_gene: TRBJ1-5

CDR3nt: TGTGCCACCAGCAGAGTGGGAGGTGCAGGCGGGTACGAGCAGTACTTC
CDR3aa: CATSRVGGAGGYEQYF
v_gene: TRBV15
abundance: .
d_gene: .
j_gene: TRBJ2-7

CDR3nt: TGTGCCAGCAGTTTATCGAGTTCAGCAGGTCTTAACTATGGCTACACCTTC
CDR3aa: CASSLSSSAGLNYGYTF
v_gene: TRBV27
abundance: .
d_gene: .
j_gene: TRBJ1-2

CDR3nt: TGTGCCAGTAGTATATTGCCAGCGGGAGGGCCGGGGGCGCAGTATTTT
CDR3aa: CASSILPAGGPGAQYF
v_gene: TRBV19
abundance: once
d_gene: TRBD2
j_gene: TRBJ2-3

CDR3nt: TGCGCCAGCAGGGGGGGCATTCTCGGGGCCAACGTCCTGACTTTC
CDR3aa: CASRGGILGANVLTF
v_gene: TRBV5-1
abundance: few
d_gene: .
j_gene: TRBJ2-6

CDR3nt: TGTGCCAGCAGTGCCGACCGCGGAGGCGAGCAGTACTTC
CDR3aa: CASSADRGGEQYF
v_gene: TRBV28
abundance: .
d_gene: .
j_gene: TRBJ2-7

CDR3nt: TGCGCCAGCAGCTCCTGGACTAGCGGGGGCTTTAGCACAGATACGCAGTATTTT
CDR3aa: CASSSWTSGGFSTDTQYF
v_gene: TRBV5-1
abundance: .
d_gene: TRBD2
j_gene: TRBJ2-3

CDR3nt: TGTGCCAGCAGTCACCTTCGGGCCAGCTCCTACAATGAGCAGTTCTTC
CDR3aa: CASSHLRASSYNEQFF
v_gene: TRBV28
abundance: .
d_gene: .
j_gene: TRBJ2-1

CDR3nt: TGTGCCAGTAGTATCCCCCCCGCAGATACGCAGTATTTT
CDR3aa: CASSIPPADTQYF
v_gene: TRBV19
abundance: .
d_gene: .
j_gene: TRBJ2-3

CDR3nt: TGCGCCAGCAGCCAGGATATTTCACCCCTCCACTTT
CDR3aa: CASSQDISPLHF
v_gene: TRBV4-1
abundance: few
d_gene: .
j_gene: TRBJ1-6

CDR3nt: TGTGCCAGCAGCCAACGGTTTCACGGCGGGGAGGGGAACACTGAAGCTTTCTTT
CDR3aa: CASSQRFHGGEGNTEAFF
v_gene: TRBV4-2
abundance: .
d_gene: .
j_gene: TRBJ1-1

CDR3nt: TGTGCCAGCAGCCGCAAACTAGCGGGGGAACAAGAGACCCAGTACTTC
CDR3aa: CASSRKLAGEQETQYF
v_gene: TRBV4-2
abundance: .
d_gene: TRBD2
j_gene: TRBJ2-5

CDR3nt: TGTGCCAGTAGTATAGAAGGACGGTCCAGGAATACGCAGTATTTT
CDR3aa: CASSIEGRSRNTQYF
v_gene: TRBV19
abundance: .
d_gene: .
j_gene: TRBJ2-3

CDR3nt: TGTGCCAGCAGTTACACCCATAATCAGCCCCAGCATTTT
CDR3aa: CASSYTHNQPQHF
v_gene: TRBV6-5
abundance: .
d_gene: .
j_gene: TRBJ1-5

CDR3nt: TGTGCCAGCTCAAAGTTTCGGGTTAGTGATTCACCCCTCCACTTT
CDR3aa: CASSKFRVSDSPLHF
v_gene: TRBV18
abundance: .
d_gene: .
j_gene: TRBJ1-6

CDR3nt: TGTGCCAGCAGTTACTCCCCGGAGGGGGCCGGGGAGCTGTTTTTT
CDR3aa: CASSYSPEGAGELFF
v_gene: TRBV6-5
abundance: once
d_gene: .
j_gene: TRBJ2-2

CDR3nt: TGTGCCTGGAGTGCCCGAGGGAGAAACACCATATATTTT
CDR3aa: CAWSARGRNTIYF
v_gene: TRBV30
abundance: .
d_gene: .
j_gene: TRBJ1-3